This T cell receptor beta chain was documented in a study of T cell responses to AZD1222 COVID-19 vaccine. Study at large: Timing groups of about 4 and about 12 weeks for second doses were pooled. General study points: Spike-specific TCR depth and breadth grew after two AZD1222 doses. Spike as a whole was targeted by vaccine-associated CD4 TCRs, dominant at 160-218 and 743-854.

On this clone itself: Antigen unknown.

The CDR3 is 14 residues long. CDR1 MNHEY and CDR2 SMNVEV come from the germline V gene (reference sequence). V was trimmed by 5 bases and J by 4 bases, leaving 14 bases between them. The method was immunoSEQ multiplex PCR; TCRdb's version includes in-frame clones alone and lacks a portion of them. The sample lists around 140,000 clones; 93% were seen once. The rearrangement joins TRBV27 to TRBJ1-2; D is perhaps TRBD1 (5 bases). The specimen comprised peripheral blood, sampled on day 0 of AZD1222 vaccination. This clonotype was obtained from an adult in good health. CDR3 in DNA: TGTGCCAGCAGTCCCACCAGGGCCCCCTATGGCTACACCTTC. Translating it yields CASSPTRAPYGYTF.